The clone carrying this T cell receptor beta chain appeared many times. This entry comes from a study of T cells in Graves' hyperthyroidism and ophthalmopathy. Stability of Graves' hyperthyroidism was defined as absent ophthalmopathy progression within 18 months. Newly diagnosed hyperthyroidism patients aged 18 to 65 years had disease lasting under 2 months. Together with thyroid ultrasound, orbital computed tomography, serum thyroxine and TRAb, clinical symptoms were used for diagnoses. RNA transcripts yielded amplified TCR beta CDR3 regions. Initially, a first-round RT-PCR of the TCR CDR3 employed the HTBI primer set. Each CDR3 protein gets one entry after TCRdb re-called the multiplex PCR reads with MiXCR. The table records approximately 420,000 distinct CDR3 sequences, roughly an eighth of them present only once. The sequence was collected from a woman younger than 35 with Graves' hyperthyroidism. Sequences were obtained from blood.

CDR3 bases: TGTGCCAGCAGTCCGCCCTTGAGAACAGGGGTTAGCACTGAAGCTTTCTTT. Protein product: CASSPPLRTGVSTEAFF. The chain combines TRBV6-1 with TRBJ1-1, with TRBD1 matching 7 bases. CDR3 size: 17 residues. Per germline, CDR1 MNHNS and CDR2 SASEGT. V gave up 5 bases and J gave up 4 bases; unmatched junction bases: 16.